Below are 2 T cell receptor beta chains sequenced from a single sample in a study of blood T cell repertoires in COVID-19. Assay used: immunoSEQ multiplex PCR; TCRdb lists only in-frame clones, some missing. This table holds 310,000 or so clones, roughly 90% found once. Sequencing was carried out using peripheral blood. These receptors all come from a man between 25 and 39 years old with COVID-19, enrolled during active disease.

The rearrangement joins TRBV7-7 to TRBJ2-3, with TRBD2 matching over 13 bases. The CDR3 spans 16 residues. V trimming: 5 bases; J trimming: 1 base; junction bases outside the gene matches: 3. CDR1 is SSHAT, CDR2 FNYEAQ, per germline (reference sequence). In DNA, the CDR3 is TGTGCCAGCAGCCCCGGGACTAGCGGGGGCACAGATACGCAGTATTTT. Amino acids: CASSPGTSGGTDTQYF. The full variable domain, completed using reference TRBV7-7 and TRBJ2-3, is GAGVSQSPRYKVTKRGQDVTLRCDPISSHATLYWYQQALGQGPEFLTYFNYEAQPDKSGLPSDRFSAERPEGSISTLTIQRTEQRDSAMYRCASSPGTSGGTDTQYFGPGTRLTVL.

The chain carries TRBV7-6 and TRBJ1-4; possible D gene TRBD1, 6 bases. The CDR3 runs to 17 residues. V gave up 1 base and J gave up 4 bases, with 16 bases separating them. Germline V gene sequence: CDR1 SGHVS, CDR2 FNYEAQ. The CDR3 loop is CASSLGPGTSYNEKLFF. CDR3 nucleotides: TGTGCCAGCAGCTTAGGGCCCGGGACATCGTATAATGAAAAACTGTTTTTT.